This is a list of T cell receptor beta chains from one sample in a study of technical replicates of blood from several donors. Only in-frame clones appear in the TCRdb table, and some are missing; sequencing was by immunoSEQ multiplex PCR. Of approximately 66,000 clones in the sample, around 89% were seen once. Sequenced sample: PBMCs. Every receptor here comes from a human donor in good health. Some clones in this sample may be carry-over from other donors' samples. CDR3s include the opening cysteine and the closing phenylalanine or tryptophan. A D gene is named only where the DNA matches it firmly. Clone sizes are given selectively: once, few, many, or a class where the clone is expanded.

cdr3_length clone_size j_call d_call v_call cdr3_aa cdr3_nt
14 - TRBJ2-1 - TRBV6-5 CASSYLTNYNEQFF TGTGCCAGCAGCTACCTGACTAACTACAATGAGCAGTTCTTC
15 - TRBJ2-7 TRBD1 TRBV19 CATQSQDRRSGEQYF TGTGCCACGCAGTCACAGGACAGGAGGTCGGGCGAGCAGTACTTC
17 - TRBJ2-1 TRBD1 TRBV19 CASYTMRGQWSYNEQFF TGTGCCAGCTACACCATGAGGGGGCAATGGTCCTACAATGAGCAGTTCTTC
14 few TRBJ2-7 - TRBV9 CASSVYGGPGEQYF TGTGCCAGCAGCGTATATGGAGGGCCCGGGGAGCAGTACTTC
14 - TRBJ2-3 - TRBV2 CASGERGLADTQYF TGTGCCAGCGGAGAAAGGGGGTTGGCAGATACGCAGTATTTT
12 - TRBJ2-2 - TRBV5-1 CASSLGAGELFF TGCGCCAGCAGCTTGGGCGCCGGGGAGCTGTTTTTT
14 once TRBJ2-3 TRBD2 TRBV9 CASSVASGQGTQYF TGTGCCAGCAGCGTAGCTAGCGGGCAGGGGACGCAGTATTTT
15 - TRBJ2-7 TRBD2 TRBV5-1 CASSLKLGLAYEQYF TGCGCCAGCAGCTTGAAGTTGGGACTAGCGTACGAGCAGTACTTC
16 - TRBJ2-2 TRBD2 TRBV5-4 CASSLRTSGNTGELFF TGTGCCAGCAGCCTTCGGACTAGCGGTAACACCGGGGAGCTGTTTTTT
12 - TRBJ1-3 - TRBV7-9 CASSLSGNTIYF TGTGCCAGCAGCCTCTCTGGAAACACCATATATTTT
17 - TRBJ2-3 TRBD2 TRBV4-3 CASSQGASGGSGDTQYF TGCGCCAGCAGCCAAGGGGCCAGCGGGGGGTCCGGGGATACGCAGTATTTT
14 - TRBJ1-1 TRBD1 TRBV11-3 CASSLRGLGTEAFF TGTGCCAGCAGCCTCAGGGGGCTGGGGACTGAAGCTTTCTTT
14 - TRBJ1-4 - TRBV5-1 CASRYRTANEKLFF TGCGCCAGCCGCTATCGGACAGCTAATGAAAAACTGTTTTTT
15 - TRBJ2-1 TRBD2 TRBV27 CASSLFASGIDEQFF TGTGCCAGCAGTTTATTCGCTAGCGGGATCGATGAGCAGTTCTTC
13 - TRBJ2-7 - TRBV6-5 CASSSTGTYEQYF TGTGCCAGCAGTTCGACAGGTACCTACGAGCAGTACTTC
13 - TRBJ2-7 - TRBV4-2 CASSQDRGYEQYF TGTGCCAGCAGCCAAGACAGGGGCTACGAGCAGTACTTC
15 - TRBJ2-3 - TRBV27 CASTQGGGFTDTQYF TGTGCCAGCACCCAAGGGGGGGGCTTCACAGATACGCAGTATTTT
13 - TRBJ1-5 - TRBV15 CATSRLLRGPQHF TGTGCCACCAGCAGGTTACTGCGCGGACCCCAGCATTTT
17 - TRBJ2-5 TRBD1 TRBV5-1 CASSLGSGTGGRETQYF TGCGCCAGCAGCTTGGGAAGCGGGACAGGGGGCAGAGAGACCCAGTACTTC
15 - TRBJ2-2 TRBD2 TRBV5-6 CASSLVAGGPGELFF TGTGCCAGCAGCTTGGTAGCGGGAGGGCCCGGGGAGCTGTTTTTT
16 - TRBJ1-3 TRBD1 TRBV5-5 CASSLRDRTSGNTIYF TGTGCCAGCAGCTTGCGGGACAGGACCTCTGGAAACACCATATATTTT
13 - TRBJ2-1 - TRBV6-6 CASRIRGASQQFF TGTGCCAGCAGAATCAGGGGGGCGTCTCAGCAGTTCTTC
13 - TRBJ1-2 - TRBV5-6 CASSRTGFNGYTF TGTGCCAGCAGCCGTACAGGTTTCAATGGCTACACCTTC
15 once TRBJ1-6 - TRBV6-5 CASRPGGGYNSPLHF TGTGCCAGCAGACCGGGAGGGGGCTATAATTCACCCCTCCACTTT
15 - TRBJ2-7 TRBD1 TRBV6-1 CASSEATGVTYEQYF TGTGCCAGCAGTGAAGCTACAGGGGTCACCTACGAGCAGTACTTC
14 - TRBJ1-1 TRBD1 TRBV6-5 CASRNRGENTEAFF TGTGCCAGCAGGAACAGGGGGGAGAACACTGAAGCTTTCTTT
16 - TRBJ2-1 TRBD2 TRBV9 CASSALAGGPGNEQFF TGTGCCAGCAGCGCCCTAGCGGGAGGGCCCGGTAATGAGCAGTTCTTC
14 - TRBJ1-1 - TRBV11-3 CASSEQGMNTEAFF TGTGCCAGCAGCGAACAGGGAATGAACACTGAAGCTTTCTTT
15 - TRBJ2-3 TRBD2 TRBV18 CASSPLTSGLDTQYF TGTGCCAGCTCACCACTAACTAGCGGACTAGATACGCAGTATTTT
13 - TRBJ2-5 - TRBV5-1 CASSITQMETQYF TGCGCCAGCAGCATTACCCAGATGGAGACCCAGTACTTC
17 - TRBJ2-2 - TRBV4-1 CASSQSGQFANTGELFF TGCGCCAGCAGCCAATCAGGACAGTTCGCGAACACCGGGGAGCTGTTTTTT
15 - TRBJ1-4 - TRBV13 CASSAGNRVSEKLFF TGTGCCAGCAGCGCCGGGAACAGGGTATCCGAAAAACTGTTTTTT
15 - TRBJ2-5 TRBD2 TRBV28 CASFPGGRLQETQYF TGTGCCAGCTTCCCCGGGGGGAGACTCCAAGAGACCCAGTACTTC